The 20 T cell receptor beta chains presented below share a single source sample, sequenced in a study of blood T cell repertoires in COVID-19. Assay: immunoSEQ multiplex PCR; the TCRdb copy retains only in-frame clones and omits some. Altogether about 140,000 clones are present, 65% to 80% being singletons, with the ten largest covering about 1.8%. The sequencing sample was made of peripheral blood. All receptors come from a woman aged 55-69 years with acute or convalescent COVID-19.

J is TRBJ2-3 and V is TRBV5-1, with 11 bases aligning to TRBD2. CDR1 is SGHRS, CDR2 YFSETQ, per germline. Germline trimming cut 4 bases from V and 1 base from J; bases unmatched to any gene: 5. This CDR3 has 16 residues. The CDR3 coding sequence is TGCGCCAGCAGCGCGGGACTAGCGGTGGGCACAGATACGCAGTATTTT. Amino acid sequence: CASSAGLAVGTDTQYF. Drawing the rest from reference TRBV5-1 and TRBJ2-3, the complete variable domain is KAGVTQTPRYLIKTRGQQVTLSCSPISGHRSVSWYQQTPGQGLQFLFEYFSETQRNKGNFPGRFSGRQFSNSRSEMNVSTLELGDSALYLCASSAGLAVGTDTQYFGPGTRLTVL.

This clone was recorded a few times. V is TRBV9 and J is TRBJ2-1, with TRBD2 matching over 9 bases. From germline, CDR1 is SGDLS and CDR2 YYNGEE. V dropped 0 bases and J dropped 10; count of bases not matched to a gene: 11. This CDR3 has 16 residues. This CDR3 is CASSVVISGSRGEQFF. Written as DNA, the CDR3 is TGTGCCAGCAGCGTAGTCATTAGCGGGAGTAGAGGGGAGCAGTTCTTC.

The CDR3 DNA sequence: TGTGCCAGCAGCTCAACGGGACTAGAAGAGCAGTACTTC. It yields the protein CASSSTGLEEQYF. The chain has TRBV7-2 and TRBJ2-7, with 8 bases identical to TRBD2. Germline CDR1 and CDR2: SGHTA and FQGNSA. The J segment lost 7 bases and the V segment lost 4 bases, leaving 6 bases of the junction unmatched. The CDR3 sequence is 13 residues long. Combining the CDR3 with reference TRBV7-2 and TRBJ2-7 gives the whole variable domain GAGVSQSPSNKVTEKGKDVELRCDPISGHTALYWYRQSLGQGLEFLIYFQGNSAPDKSGLPSDRFSAERTGGSVSTLTIQRTQQEDSAVYLCASSSTGLEEQYFGPGTRLTVT.

This clone was found once. J is TRBJ1-3 and V is TRBV3-1 (or the pseudogene TRBV3-2); 8 bases line up with TRBD1. Trimming took 4 bases from V and 4 from J; bases not matched to a gene: 3. This CDR3 is built from 14 residues. Per germline, CDR1 LGHDT and CDR2 YNNKEL (reference sequence). CDR3 sequence: CASSPGTGGNTIYF. CDR3 nucleotide sequence: TGTGCCAGCAGCCCCGGGACAGGAGGAAACACCATATATTTT.

The V call is TRBV28, the J call TRBJ1-2; 8 bases are shared with TRBD1. Germline V gene lookup returns CDR1 MDHEN and CDR2 SYDVKM. Losses at the gene ends were 6 bases for V and 7 bases for J; bases not matched to a gene: 10. This CDR3 region has 14 residues. The CDR3 here is CASREPGQGSGYTF. The CDR3 bases are TGTGCCAGCAGAGAACCCGGACAGGGAAGTGGCTACACCTTC.

This clone has just a few counts. The gene calls are TRBV19 and TRBJ1-1, with D maybe TRBD1 (5 bases). Between the trimmed V and J ends, which lost 6 bases and 3 bases, there was a span of 11 bases. Germline CDR1 reads LNHDA; CDR2 reads SQIVND (reference sequence). The CDR3 is 13 residues long. The DNA of the CDR3 is TGTGCCAGTAGGTTACAGGTGGACACTGAAGCTTTCTTT. Translating gives CASRLQVDTEAFF. The full variable domain, its missing parts supplied by reference TRBV19 and TRBJ1-1, is DGGITQSPKYLFRKEGQNVTLSCEQNLNHDAMYWYRQDPGQGLRLIYYSQIVNDFQKGDIAEGYSVSREKKESFPLTVTSAQKNPTAFYLCASRLQVDTEAFFGQGTRLTVV.

The genes are TRBV5-1 and TRBJ2-2; 9 positions match TRBD2. This CDR3 contains 16 residues. V lost 5 bases and J lost 4; bases outside the gene matches: 9. CDR1 is SGHRS and CDR2 is YFSETQ in the germline V gene. The CDR3 DNA is TGCGCCAGCAGTCGGCTAGCGGGAATTGGCACCGGGGAGCTGTTTTTT. Translation gives CASSRLAGIGTGELFF. The variable domain in full, with the rest retrieved from reference TRBV5-1 and TRBJ2-2, is KAGVTQTPRYLIKTRGQQVTLSCSPISGHRSVSWYQQTPGQGLQFLFEYFSETQRNKGNFPGRFSGRQFSNSRSEMNVSTLELGDSALYLCASSRLAGIGTGELFFGEGSRLTVL.

J is TRBJ1-6 and V is TRBV27, with D maybe TRBD1 (5 bases). CDR3 length equals 18 residues. Germline lookup yields CDR1 MNHEY and CDR2 SMNVEV (reference sequence). V was shortened by 5 bases and J by 9 bases, with 26 bases between the two germline ends. CDR3: CASSPYMGTGLGSSPLHF. CDR3 nucleotide sequence: TGTGCCAGCAGTCCATATATGGGCACAGGATTGGGTTCTTCACCCCTCCACTTT.

The chain recombines TRBV28 with TRBJ1-4; unclear D gene. CDR1 is MDHEN, CDR2 SYDVKM, per germline. The CDR3 is made up of 10 amino acids. Deletions cut 6 bases from V and 12 bases from J, with 8 bases between. The CDR3 spells CASSAEELFF. As DNA, the CDR3 is TGTGCCAGCAGCGCAGAGGAACTGTTTTTT.

The chain has TRBV5-1 and TRBJ2-1; D gene unclear. The V gene lost 4 bases and the J gene lost 6 bases, with 8 bases spanning the gap. CDR1 SGHRS and CDR2 YFSETQ come from the germline V gene. This CDR3 spans 12 amino acids. CDR3 loop: CASSTQLNEQFF. In DNA, the CDR3 is TGCGCCAGCAGCACCCAACTCAATGAGCAGTTCTTC.

The chain links TRBV28 to TRBJ1-3; a weak D match, TRBD1 (5 bases). The germline V and J ends were trimmed by 4 bases and 4 bases, with 11 bases remaining between them. The CDR3 spans 14 residues. Germline V lookup: CDR1 MDHEN, CDR2 SYDVKM. CDR3 nucleotides: TGTGCCAGCAGTTCCCTTTGGACAGGAAACACCATATATTTT. Translation gives CASSSLWTGNTIYF.

The chain carries TRBV5-6 and TRBJ2-7; possible D gene TRBD2, 5 bases. V gave up 4 bases and J gave up 1 base, with 15 bases separating them. Germline V gene sequence: CDR1 SGHDT, CDR2 YYEEEE. The length of the CDR3 is 15 residues. The CDR3 bases are TGTGCCAGCAGCCCGGACCCCGGGATGTCCTACGAGCAGTACTTC. Translating gives CASSPDPGMSYEQYF. The full variable domain, in which reference TRBV5-6 and TRBJ2-7 provide the parts outside the CDR3, is DAGVTQSPTHLIKTRGQQVTLRCSPKSGHDTVSWYQQALGQGPQFIFQYYEEEERQRGNFPDRFSGHQFPNYSSELNVNALLLGDSALYLCASSPDPGMSYEQYFGPGTRLTVT.

CDR3 region: CAWSPGGNEKLFF. The CDR3 DNA sequence: TGTGCCTGGAGTCCAGGGGGTAATGAAAAACTGTTTTTT. The chain couples TRBV30 to TRBJ1-4, with 7 bases fitting TRBD1. Losses at the gene ends were 2 bases for V and 4 bases for J; bases not matched to a gene: 1. Germline V gene data show CDR1 as GTSNPN and CDR2 as SVGIG (reference sequence). The CDR3 has 13 amino acids.

This sequence joins TRBV4-2 and TRBJ1-3; 7 bases align to TRBD1. CDR1 LGHNA and CDR2 YNFKEQ come from the germline V gene. V was clipped by 0 bases and J by 4 bases; unmatched bases: 9. The CDR3 sequence is 17 residues long. CDR3 protein: CASSQDPTGLVGNTIYF. The DNA of the CDR3 is TGTGCCAGCAGCCAAGATCCGACAGGGTTAGTGGGAAACACCATATATTTT.

The sample holds one count of this clone. The chain employs TRBV7-3 and TRBJ2-2; D might be TRBD2 (6 bases). V lost 5 bases and J 6 bases, leaving 13 bases between the germline ends. The CDR3 sequence is 14 residues long. CDR1 SGHTA and CDR2 FQGTGA come from the germline V gene. The CDR3 region is CASSPRAGAGELFF. CDR3 sequence (DNA): TGTGCCAGCAGCCCTCGAGCGGGCGCCGGGGAGCTGTTTTTT.

CDR3 DNA: TGCGCCAGCAGTGAGTCGTGGACAGCGACAGATACGCAGTATTTT. The encoded protein is CASSESWTATDTQYF. The J gene is TRBJ2-3, the V gene TRBV10-1, with a weak D call TRBD1 (6 bases). Per the germline V gene, CDR1 is WNHNN and CDR2 is SYGVQD (reference sequence). The CDR3 covers 15 residues. V dropped 0 bases and J dropped 3 bases, with 10 bases sitting between them.

This clone occurred a few times. V usage is TRBV6-1 and J usage is TRBJ2-2; TRBD1 agrees at 9 bases. After removal of 2 bases from V and 6 bases from J, the junction contained 7 bases not matched to a gene. CDR3 length equals 16 residues. Germline CDR1 and CDR2: MNHNS and SASEGT. CDR3 protein: CASSERRTGEAGELFF. The CDR3 nucleotides are TGTGCCAGCAGTGAACGCCGGACAGGGGAGGCCGGGGAGCTGTTTTTT.

The V call is TRBV7-9, the J call TRBJ2-7; D perhaps matches TRBD2 (6 bases). With 1 base removed from V and 4 bases from J, the gap between germline ends came to 17 bases. There are 16 residues in the CDR3. Germline CDR1 is SEHNR and CDR2 is FQNEAQ (reference sequence). In DNA, the CDR3 is TGTGCCAGCAGCTTAGGAGGCGGGGAGAAATTATACGAGCAGTACTTC. Protein sequence: CASSLGGGEKLYEQYF.

The rearrangement links TRBV11-3 to TRBJ2-1; D perhaps matches TRBD2 (6 bases). V was pared by 4 bases and J by 9 bases, with 13 bases between. The CDR3 length is 13 residues. Per the germline V gene, CDR1 is SGHNT and CDR2 is YENEEA. The CDR3 is CASSSTRAGEQFF. Here the CDR3 DNA reads TGTGCCAGCAGCTCCACCCGAGCGGGTGAGCAGTTCTTC.

This rearrangement joins TRBV7-9 to TRBJ2-1; 9 bases fit TRBD2. This CDR3 comprises 16 residues. The V gene's germline CDR1 is SEHNR and CDR2 FQNEAQ (reference sequence). V shed 5 bases and J 7 bases; nucleotides not matched to a gene: 12. CDR3 sequence: CASSPLAGEGWNEQFF. The CDR3 nucleotides are TGTGCCAGCAGCCCCTTAGCGGGAGAGGGATGGAATGAGCAGTTCTTC.